This T cell receptor beta chain was identified during a study of OX40 agonist ivuxolimab in advanced cancers. At the level of the study: Among those enrolled, mean age was about 62 years (range roughly 23 to 79) and roughly 84% were male. Study findings and constraints: Average numbers of expanded clones were greater in CD8+ T cells than in CD4+. Compared with others, partial responders at 0.1-3.0 mg/kg displayed clonal expansion among the lowest.

Blood draws occurred at baseline, cycle 4 day 1, and cycle 7 day 1. This CDR3 has 16 residues. Germline V gene lookup returns CDR1 KGHSH and CDR2 LQKENI. V trimming: 2 bases; J trimming: 4 bases; junction bases outside the gene matches: 9. Libraries were prepared by immunoSEQ multiplex PCR; TCRdb keeps only in-frame clonotypes and omits some of them. The table lists 65,000 to 85,000 clones, roughly 90% of them singletons, with 9% to 10% in the top ten. Regarding this clone: The antigen is not known.

The sample was CD4+ or CD8+ T cells sorted from blood, taken in a trial of the OX40 agonist ivuxolimab. This sequence joins TRBV18 and TRBJ2-3, with TRBD1 identical over 7 bases. The sequence was collected from an adult with an advanced solid tumor such as melanoma, head and neck, liver or kidney cancer. CDR3 protein: CASSPLPRQGADTQYF. The CDR3 nucleotides are TGTGCCAGCTCACCATTGCCAAGACAGGGTGCAGATACGCAGTATTTT.